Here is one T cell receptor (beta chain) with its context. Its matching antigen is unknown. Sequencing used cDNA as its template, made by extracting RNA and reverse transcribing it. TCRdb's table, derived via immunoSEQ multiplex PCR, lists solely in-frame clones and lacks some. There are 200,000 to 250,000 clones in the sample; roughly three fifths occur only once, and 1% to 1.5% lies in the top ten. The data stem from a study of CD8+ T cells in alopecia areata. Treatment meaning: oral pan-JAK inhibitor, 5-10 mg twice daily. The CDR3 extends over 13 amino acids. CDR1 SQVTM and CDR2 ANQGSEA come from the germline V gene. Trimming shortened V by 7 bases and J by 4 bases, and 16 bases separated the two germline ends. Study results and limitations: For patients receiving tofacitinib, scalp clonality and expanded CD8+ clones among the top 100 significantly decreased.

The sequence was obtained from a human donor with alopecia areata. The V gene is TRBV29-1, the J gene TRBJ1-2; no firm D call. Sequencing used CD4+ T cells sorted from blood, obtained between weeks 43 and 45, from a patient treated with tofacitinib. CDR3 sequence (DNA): TGCAGCGACCGCCGGGGATCTGCCTATGGCTACACCTTC. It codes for CSDRRGSAYGYTF.